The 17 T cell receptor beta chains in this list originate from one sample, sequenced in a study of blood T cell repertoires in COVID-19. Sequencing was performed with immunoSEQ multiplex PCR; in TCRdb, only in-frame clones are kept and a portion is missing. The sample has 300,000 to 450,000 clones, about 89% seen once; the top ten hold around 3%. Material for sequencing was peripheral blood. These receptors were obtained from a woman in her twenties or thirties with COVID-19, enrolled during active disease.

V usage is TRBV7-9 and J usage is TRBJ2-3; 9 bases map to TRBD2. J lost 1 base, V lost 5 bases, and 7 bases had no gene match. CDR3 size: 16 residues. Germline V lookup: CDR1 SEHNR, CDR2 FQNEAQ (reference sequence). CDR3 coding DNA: TGTGCCAGCAGCCCAGTAGCGGGAGAGGGCACAGATACGCAGTATTTT. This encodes CASSPVAGEGTDTQYF.

CDR3 loop: CASSPLRGTSGGAGELFF. The CDR3, as DNA: TGTGCCAGCAGTCCACTCCGAGGGACTAGCGGGGGAGCCGGGGAGCTGTTTTTT. The chain is built from TRBV27 and TRBJ2-2; 14 bases match TRBD2. CDR1 and CDR2 from the germline V gene are MNHEY and SMNVEV (reference sequence). The CDR3 has 18 amino acids. V lost 5 bases to trimming and J lost 6 bases; unmatched junction nucleotides: 11.

The CDR3 DNA sequence: TGCAGCGAGACCGGACTAGCGGGGACAGATACGCAGTATTTT. Its translation: CSETGLAGTDTQYF. The chain joins TRBV29-1 to TRBJ2-3; 12 bases fit TRBD2. The length of the CDR3 is 14 residues. Germline V gives CDR1 SQVTM, CDR2 ANQGSEA. With V trimmed by 7 bases and J by 3 bases, 5 bases remained unmatched.

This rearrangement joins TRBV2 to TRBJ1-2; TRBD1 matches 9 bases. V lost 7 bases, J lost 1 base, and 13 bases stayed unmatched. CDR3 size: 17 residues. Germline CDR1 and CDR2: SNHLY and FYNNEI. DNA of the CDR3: TGTGCCAGCAAAGAACTCCCGGGACAGGGTAATAACTATGGCTACACCTTC. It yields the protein CASKELPGQGNNYGYTF.

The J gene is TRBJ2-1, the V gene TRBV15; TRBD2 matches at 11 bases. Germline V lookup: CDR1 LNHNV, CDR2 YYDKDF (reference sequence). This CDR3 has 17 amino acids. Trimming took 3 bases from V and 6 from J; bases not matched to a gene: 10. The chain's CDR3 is CATSSTQPGLAANEQFF. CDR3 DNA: TGTGCCACCAGCAGTACACAACCGGGACTAGCGGCCAATGAGCAGTTCTTC.

DNA of the CDR3: TGCGCCAGCAGCCAAGCAGGGGGCCGCGCTGAAGCTTTCTTT. It is translated as CASSQAGGRAEAFF. The chain uses TRBV4-3 and TRBJ1-1; 8 bases map to TRBD1. Germline CDR1 reads LGHNA; CDR2 reads YSLEER. This CDR3 is 14 amino acids long. V was clipped by 1 base and J by 6 bases; unmatched bases: 4.

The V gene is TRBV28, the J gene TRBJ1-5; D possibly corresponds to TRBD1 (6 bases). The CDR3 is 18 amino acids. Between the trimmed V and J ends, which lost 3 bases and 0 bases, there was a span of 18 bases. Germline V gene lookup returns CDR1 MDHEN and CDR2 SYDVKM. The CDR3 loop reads CASSFPTDWTDSNQPQHF. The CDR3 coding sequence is TGTGCCAGCAGTTTCCCGACCGACTGGACAGATAGCAATCAGCCCCAGCATTTT.

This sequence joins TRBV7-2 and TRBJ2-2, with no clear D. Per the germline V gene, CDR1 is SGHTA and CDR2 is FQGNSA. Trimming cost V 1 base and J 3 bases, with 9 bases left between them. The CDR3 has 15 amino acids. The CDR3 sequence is CASSLEAYYTGELFF. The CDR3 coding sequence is TGTGCCAGCAGCTTAGAAGCCTACTACACCGGGGAGCTGTTTTTT. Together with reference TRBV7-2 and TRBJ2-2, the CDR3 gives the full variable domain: GAGVSQSPSNKVTEKGKDVELRCDPISGHTALYWYRQSLGQGLEFLIYFQGNSAPDKSGLPSDRFSAERTGGSVSTLTIQRTQQEDSAVYLCASSLEAYYTGELFFGEGSRLTVL.

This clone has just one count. CDR3 region: CASSTGRVLSYEQYV. Written as DNA, the CDR3 is TGTGCCAGCAGTACCGGCAGGGTTCTCTCGTACGAGCAGTACGTC. This chain connects TRBV6-5 to TRBJ2-7; the D gene is possibly TRBD1 (5 bases). The V end was cut by 5 bases, the J end by 4 bases, with 18 bases between. The CDR3 covers 15 residues. Germline V gives CDR1 MNHEY, CDR2 SVGAGI.

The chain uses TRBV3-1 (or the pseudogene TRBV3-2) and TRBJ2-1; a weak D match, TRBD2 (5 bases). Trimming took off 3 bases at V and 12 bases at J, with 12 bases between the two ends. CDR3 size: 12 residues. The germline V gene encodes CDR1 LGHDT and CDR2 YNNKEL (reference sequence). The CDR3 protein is CASSQDTRRQFF. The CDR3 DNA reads TGTGCCAGCAGCCAGGATACTAGGCGGCAGTTCTTC.

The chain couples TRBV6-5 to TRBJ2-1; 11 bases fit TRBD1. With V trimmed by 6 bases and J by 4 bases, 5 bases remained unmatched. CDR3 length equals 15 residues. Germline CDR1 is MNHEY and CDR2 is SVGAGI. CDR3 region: CASRLDRGPYNEQFF. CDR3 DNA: TGTGCCAGCAGGCTGGACAGGGGGCCTTACAATGAGCAGTTCTTC.

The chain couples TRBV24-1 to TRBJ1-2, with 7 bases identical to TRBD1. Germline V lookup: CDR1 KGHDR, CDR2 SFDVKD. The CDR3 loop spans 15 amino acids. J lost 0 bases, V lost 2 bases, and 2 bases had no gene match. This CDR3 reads CATSDSGTANYGYTF. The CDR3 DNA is TGTGCCACCAGTGATTCCGGGACAGCTAACTATGGCTACACCTTC.

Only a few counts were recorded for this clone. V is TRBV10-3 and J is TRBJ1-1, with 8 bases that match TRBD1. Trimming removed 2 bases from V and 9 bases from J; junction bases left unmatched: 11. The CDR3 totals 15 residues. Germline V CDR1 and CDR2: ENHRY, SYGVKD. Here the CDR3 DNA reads TGTGCCATCAGTGAGGGCTCGGGACAGGCGGTAAAAGCTTTCTTT. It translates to CAISEGSGQAVKAFF.

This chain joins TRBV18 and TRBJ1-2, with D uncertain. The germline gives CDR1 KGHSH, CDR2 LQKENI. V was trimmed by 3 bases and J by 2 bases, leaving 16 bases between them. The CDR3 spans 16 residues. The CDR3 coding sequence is TGTGCCAGCTCACCTATGGCCGGGAGCTACAACTATGGCTACACCTTC. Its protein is CASSPMAGSYNYGYTF.

This CDR3 reads CASSRGTGYSYGYTF. The CDR3, as DNA: TGTGCCAGCAGCAGGGGGACAGGGTATAGCTATGGCTACACCTTC. The V call is TRBV6-5, the J call TRBJ1-2, with TRBD1 matching 9 bases. CDR3 length equals 15 residues. J gave up 4 bases and V 6 bases, and 9 bases lay outside the gene matches. Germline CDR1 and CDR2: MNHEY and SVGAGI.

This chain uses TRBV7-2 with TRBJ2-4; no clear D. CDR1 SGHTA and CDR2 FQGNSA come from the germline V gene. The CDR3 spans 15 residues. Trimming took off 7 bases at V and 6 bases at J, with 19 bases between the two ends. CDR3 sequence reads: CASNSVVLAGNIQYF. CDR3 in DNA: TGTGCCAGCAATTCCGTAGTTTTAGCTGGAAACATTCAGTACTTC.

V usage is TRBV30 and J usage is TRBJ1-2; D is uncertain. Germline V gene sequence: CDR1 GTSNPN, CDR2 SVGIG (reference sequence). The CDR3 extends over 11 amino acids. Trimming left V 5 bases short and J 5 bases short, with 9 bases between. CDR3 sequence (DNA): TGTGCCTGGGAGGTTGGGTATGGCTACACCTTC. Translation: CAWEVGYGYTF.